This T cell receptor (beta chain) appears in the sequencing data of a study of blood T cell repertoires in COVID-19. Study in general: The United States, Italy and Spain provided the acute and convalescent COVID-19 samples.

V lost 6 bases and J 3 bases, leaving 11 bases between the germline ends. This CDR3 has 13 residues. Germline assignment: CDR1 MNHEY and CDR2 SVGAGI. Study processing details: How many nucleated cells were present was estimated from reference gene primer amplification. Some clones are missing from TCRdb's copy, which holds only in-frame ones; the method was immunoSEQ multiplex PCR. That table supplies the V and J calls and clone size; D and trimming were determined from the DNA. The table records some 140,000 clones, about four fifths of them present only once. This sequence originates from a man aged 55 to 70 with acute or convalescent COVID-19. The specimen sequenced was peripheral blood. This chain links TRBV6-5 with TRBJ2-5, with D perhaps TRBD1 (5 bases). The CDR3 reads CASRMDIEETQYF. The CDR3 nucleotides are TGTGCCAGCAGGATGGACATTGAAGAGACCCAGTACTTC.